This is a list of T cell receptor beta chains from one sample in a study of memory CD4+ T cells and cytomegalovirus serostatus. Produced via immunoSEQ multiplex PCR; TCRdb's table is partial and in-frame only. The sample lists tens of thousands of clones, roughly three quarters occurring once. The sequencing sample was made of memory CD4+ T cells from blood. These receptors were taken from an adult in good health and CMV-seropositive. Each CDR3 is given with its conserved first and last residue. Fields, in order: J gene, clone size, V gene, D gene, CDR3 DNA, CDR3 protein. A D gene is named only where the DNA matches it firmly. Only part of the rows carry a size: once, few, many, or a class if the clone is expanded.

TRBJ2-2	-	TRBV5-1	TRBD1	TGCGCCAGCACCTCCGGGACAGGGCACACCGGGGAGCTGTTTTTT	CASTSGTGHTGELFF
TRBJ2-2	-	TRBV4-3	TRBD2	TGCGCCAGCAGCCAAGGGGGACTACTAGCGGGAGCGACCGGGGAGCTGTTTTTT	CASSQGGLLAGATGELFF
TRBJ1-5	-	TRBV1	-	TGCACCAGCAGCCCCCGAGGTGGGTGCGGATGTGGCAATCAGCCCCAGCATTTT	CTSSPRGGCGCGNQPQHF
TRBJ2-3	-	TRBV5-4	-	TGTGCCAGCAGCTTGGGGGGGGTAGGGGCTAGCAGCACAGATACGCAGTATTTT	CASSLGGVGASSTDTQYF
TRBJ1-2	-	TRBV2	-	TGTGCCAGCTCACGGGTTCCTAACTATGGCTACACCTTC	CASSRVPNYGYTF
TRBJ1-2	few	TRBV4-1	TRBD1	TGCGCCAGCAGCCAACCTTACCGACAGGGAGATTGGGGTGGCTACACCTTC	CASSQPYRQGDWGGYTF
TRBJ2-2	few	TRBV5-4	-	TGTGCCAGCAGCTTGGCAAGGCCGGGCCTAGGGACCGGGGAGCTGTTTTTT	CASSLARPGLGTGELFF
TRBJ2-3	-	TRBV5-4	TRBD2	TGTGCCAGCAGCTTACGGGGAGGGATGACAGATACGCAGTATTTT	CASSLRGGMTDTQYF
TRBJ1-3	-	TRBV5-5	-	TGTGCCAGCAGCTTCCGGGCAGACGGAAACACCATATATTTT	CASSFRADGNTIYF
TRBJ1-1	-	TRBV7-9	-	TGTGCCAGCAGCTTAGAAGGTGAAGCTTTCTTT	CASSLEGEAFF
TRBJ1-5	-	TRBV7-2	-	TGTGCCAGCAGCTTATCGGGGGGGGTAAGTCAGCCCCAGCATTTT	CASSLSGGVSQPQHF
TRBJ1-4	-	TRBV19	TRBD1	TGTGCCAGTAGCGGACAGGGGCCTACAACTAATGAAAAACTGTTTTTT	CASSGQGPTTNEKLFF
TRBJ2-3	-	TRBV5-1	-	TGCGCCAGCAGCTTGGAAGGACCCAGGGGCACAGATACGCAGTATTTT	CASSLEGPRGTDTQYF
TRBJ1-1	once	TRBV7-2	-	TGTGCCAGCAGCCCTACTATGAACACTGAAGCTTTCTTT	CASSPTMNTEAFF
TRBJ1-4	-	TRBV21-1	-	TGTGCCAGCAGCGAATCAGGGGGAAATAATGAAAAACTGTTTTTT	CASSESGGNNEKLFF
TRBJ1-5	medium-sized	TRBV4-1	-	TGCGCCAGCAGCCTTCCAATGGGAAATCAGCCCCAGCATTTT	CASSLPMGNQPQHF
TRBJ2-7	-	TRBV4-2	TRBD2	TGTGCCAGCAGCCAAGATGGTCTAGCGGGATACACCTACGAGCAGTACTTC	CASSQDGLAGYTYEQYF
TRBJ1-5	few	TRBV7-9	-	TGTGCCAGCAGCTTAGCTGGTGGGGTTGGGGAAAATCAGCCCCAGCATTTT	CASSLAGGVGENQPQHF
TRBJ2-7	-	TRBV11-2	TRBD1	TGTGCCAGCAGCCTCCAGGGGGCCTACGAGCAGTACTTC	CASSLQGAYEQYF
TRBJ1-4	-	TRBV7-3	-	TGTGCCAGCAGCTTGGGCCAAAATGAAAAACTGTTTTTT	CASSLGQNEKLFF
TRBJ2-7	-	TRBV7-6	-	TGTGCCAGCAGCGGAGGAGGGTGGGGTGACTCCTACGAGCAGTACTTC	CASSGGGWGDSYEQYF
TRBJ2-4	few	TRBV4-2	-	TGTGCCAGCAGCCAAGAGCTGGGGACATCGAAGTACTTC	CASSQELGTSKYF
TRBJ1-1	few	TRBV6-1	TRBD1	TGTGCCAGCAGGCCATGGACAGGGGGCACTGAAGCTTTCTTT	CASRPWTGGTEAFF
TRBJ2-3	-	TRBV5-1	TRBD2	TGCGCCAGCAGAGCCGCGCCTAGCGGGGGTTATAGCACAGATACGCAGTATTTT	CASRAAPSGGYSTDTQYF
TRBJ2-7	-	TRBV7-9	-	TGTGCCAGCAGCTTCCCGGGGGCCTACGAGCAGTACTTC	CASSFPGAYEQYF
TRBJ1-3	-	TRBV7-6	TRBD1	TGTGCCAGCAGCCTAGACAGGGGCTCTGGAAACACCATATATTTT	CASSLDRGSGNTIYF
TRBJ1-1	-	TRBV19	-	TGTGCCACCGAAGGGGCGAACACTGAAGCTTTCTTT	CATEGANTEAFF
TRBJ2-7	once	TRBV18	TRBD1	TGTGCCAGCTCACCACGTACAGGGGGCAACTACGAGCAGTACTTC	CASSPRTGGNYEQYF
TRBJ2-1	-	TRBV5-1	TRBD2	TGCGCCAGCAGCTTGCTTCCGGGAGGGGGGTCCTACAATGAGCAGTTCTTC	CASSLLPGGGSYNEQFF
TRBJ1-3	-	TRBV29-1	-	TGCAGCGTCGGGACTGCTGGAAACACCATATATTTT	CSVGTAGNTIYF
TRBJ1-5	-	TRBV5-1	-	TGCGCCAGCAGCGAAGGGACAATTGGGAATCAGCCCCAGCATTTT	CASSEGTIGNQPQHF
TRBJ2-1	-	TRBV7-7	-	TGTGCCAGCAGCCCAGGGACTGAAAGGGGTGAGCAGTTCTTC	CASSPGTERGEQFF
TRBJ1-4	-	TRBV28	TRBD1	TGTGCCAGTTTCGCCGGGACAGAGGAAAAACTGTTTTTT	CASFAGTEEKLFF
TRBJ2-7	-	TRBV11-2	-	TGTGCCAGCAGCGAGAACAGGGTATTCTCCTACGAGCAGTACTTC	CASSENRVFSYEQYF
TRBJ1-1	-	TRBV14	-	TGTGCCAGCAGCCAAGATGGGTACAGGAGGTCCTTTCACACTGAAGCTTTCTTT	CASSQDGYRRSFHTEAFF
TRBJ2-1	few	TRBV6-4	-	TGTGCCAGCAGTGACTCGCCCCTCTCGAAGCAGTTCTTC	CASSDSPLSKQFF
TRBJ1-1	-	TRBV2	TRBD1	TGTGCCAGCAGTCAAGAGGGGGCGGGGAACACTGAAGCTTTCTTT	CASSQEGAGNTEAFF
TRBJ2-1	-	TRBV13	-	TGTGCCAGCAGCTTAGGGGGGGTTCAGGGTGAGCAGTTCTTC	CASSLGGVQGEQFF
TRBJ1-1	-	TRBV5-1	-	TGCGCCAGCAGCTCTACAGGTGAGAACACTGAAGCTTTCTTT	CASSSTGENTEAFF
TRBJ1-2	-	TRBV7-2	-	TGTGCCAGCAGCCAAGGGGCAGGGAGGCACTATGGCTACACCTTC	CASSQGAGRHYGYTF
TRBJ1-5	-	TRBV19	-	TGTGCCAGCGACCGGGGCTACAATCAGCCCCAGCATTTT	CASDRGYNQPQHF
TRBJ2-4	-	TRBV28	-	TGTGCCAGCAGTCTAACAGGGTTCGAAAACATTCAGTACTTC	CASSLTGFENIQYF
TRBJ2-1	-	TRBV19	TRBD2	TGTGCCAGTAGTATAGGTCTAGCGGGAGTGGGAAATGAGCAGTTCTTC	CASSIGLAGVGNEQFF
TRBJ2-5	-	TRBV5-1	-	TGCGCCAGCAGGTTTAGCCTAGGTAGCGAGCAAGAGACCCAGTACTTC	CASRFSLGSEQETQYF
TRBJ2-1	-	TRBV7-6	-	TGTGCCAGCAGCTTAGTTGTGGGGGGGCCCGGCAATGAGCAGTTCTTC	CASSLVVGGPGNEQFF
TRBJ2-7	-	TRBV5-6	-	TGTGCCAGCAGCACAAAGAAACTAGCTACCTACGAGCAGTACTTC	CASSTKKLATYEQYF
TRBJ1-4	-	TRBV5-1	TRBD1	TGCGCCAGCAGTCCGGGACAGTCAACTAATGAAAAACTGTTTTTT	CASSPGQSTNEKLFF
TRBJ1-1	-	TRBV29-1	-	TGCAGCGTCTTGCCGGGGAGCCTGGGCACTGAAGCTTTCTTT	CSVLPGSLGTEAFF
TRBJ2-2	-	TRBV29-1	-	TGCAGCGTTGAAAAGGGTCCAGCGAACACCGGGGAGCTGTTTTTT	CSVEKGPANTGELFF
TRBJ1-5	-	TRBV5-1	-	TGCGCCAGCAGCTTGGACCTCTCGCAGAATCAGCCCCAGCATTTT	CASSLDLSQNQPQHF
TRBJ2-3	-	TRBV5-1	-	TGCGCCAGCAGCTTCGACTTTCCTAGCACAGATACGCAGTATTTT	CASSFDFPSTDTQYF
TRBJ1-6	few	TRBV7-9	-	TGTGCCAGCAGCTTAACCACGATGGATTCACCCCTCCACTTT	CASSLTTMDSPLHF
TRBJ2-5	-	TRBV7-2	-	TGTGCCAGCAGCTACTCACGTGGGGGGTACCAAGAGACCCAGTACTTC	CASSYSRGGYQETQYF
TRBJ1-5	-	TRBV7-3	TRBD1	TGTGCCAGCAGTACCCTCCCGGACAGGGGAGTGTGCAATCAGCCCCAGCATTTT	CASSTLPDRGVCNQPQHF
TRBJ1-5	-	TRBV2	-	TGTGCCAGCAGTGTCTCGGGGGGTCAGCCCCAGCATTTT	CASSVSGGQPQHF
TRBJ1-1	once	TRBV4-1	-	TGCGCCAGCAGCCAAGCTAATAGTCTCACTGAAGCTTTCTTT	CASSQANSLTEAFF
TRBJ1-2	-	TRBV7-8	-	TGTGCCAGCAGCTTAGTCACTCAGGCGAACTATGGCTACACCTTC	CASSLVTQANYGYTF
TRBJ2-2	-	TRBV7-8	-	TGTGCCAGCACGACGTTGGGGTTCGGGGAGCTGTTTTTT	CASTTLGFGELFF